The 4 T cell receptor beta chains below were found in one sample sequenced in a study of neurological immune-mediated disorders. TCRdb passed the 5' RACE reads through MiXCR, listing each CDR3 protein once. The sample holds under 90,000 distinct CDR3 sequences, roughly 9.9% seen once. Material for sequencing was PBMCs. The source of these receptors is a man in his fifties in good health.

The chain is built from TRBV9 and TRBJ2-1, with TRBD2 matching 8 bases. This CDR3 region has 14 residues. Germline V lookup: CDR1 SGDLS, CDR2 YYNGEE. The V gene end was trimmed by 4 bases and the J gene end by 6 bases; junction bases not matched to a gene: 6. The CDR3 sequence is CASSSGGSGNEQFF. CDR3 bases: TGTGCCAGCAGCTCGGGGGGGAGCGGCAATGAGCAGTTCTTC.

This clonotype was counted at least ten times. The gene calls are TRBV30 and TRBJ2-7, with D uncertain. This CDR3 has 12 residues. Trimming pared 2 bases from V and 4 bases from J, leaving 9 bases between. Germline lookup yields CDR1 GTSNPN and CDR2 SVGIG (reference sequence). Here the CDR3 reads CAWSLRVYEQYF. The CDR3 bases are TGTGCCTGGAGTCTACGGGTGTACGAGCAGTACTTC.

This clonotype was counted many times. The chain is built from TRBV15 and TRBJ1-3; D call uncertain. The CDR3 runs 15 residues. The ends were cut back, 0 bases at V and 4 bases at J, with 10 bases in the middle. Germline V gene lookup returns CDR1 LNHNV and CDR2 YYDKDF (reference sequence). The CDR3 DNA follows: TGTGCCACCAGCAGAGATCGCCTAAAAGGAAACACCATATATTTT. Translating gives CATSRDRLKGNTIYF.

In this sample, this clonotype turned up many times. This chain links TRBV20-1 with TRBJ2-1, with D perhaps TRBD1 or TRBD2 (6 bases each). V lost 5 bases and J 4 bases, leaving 15 bases between the germline ends. The CDR3 covers 14 residues. CDR1 and CDR2 from the germline V gene are DFQATT and SNEGSKA (reference sequence). The CDR3 nucleotides read TGCAGTGCTGGAGGGGGAATACGGTACAATGAGCAGTTCTTC. Its translation: CSAGGGIRYNEQFF.